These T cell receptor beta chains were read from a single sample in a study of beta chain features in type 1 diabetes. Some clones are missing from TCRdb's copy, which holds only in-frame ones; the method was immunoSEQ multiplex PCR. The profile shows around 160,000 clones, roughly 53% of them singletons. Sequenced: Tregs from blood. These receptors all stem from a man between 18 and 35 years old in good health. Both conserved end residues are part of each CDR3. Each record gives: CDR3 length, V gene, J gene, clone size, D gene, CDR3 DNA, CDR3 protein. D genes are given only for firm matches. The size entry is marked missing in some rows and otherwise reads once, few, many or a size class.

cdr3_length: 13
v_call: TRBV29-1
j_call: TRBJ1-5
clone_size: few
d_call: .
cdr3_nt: TGCAGCGTTGGAGATGAGAAGAGTCAGCCCCAGCATTTT
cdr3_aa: CSVGDEKSQPQHF

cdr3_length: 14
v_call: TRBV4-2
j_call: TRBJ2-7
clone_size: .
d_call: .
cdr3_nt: TGTGCCAGCAGCCAAGATCCGGGGATCTACGAGCAGTACTTC
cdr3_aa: CASSQDPGIYEQYF

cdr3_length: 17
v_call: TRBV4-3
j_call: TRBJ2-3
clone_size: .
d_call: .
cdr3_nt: TGCGCCAGCAGCCAAGATGGGGCAGCGGGACATAGGGATACGCAGTATTTT
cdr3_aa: CASSQDGAAGHRDTQYF

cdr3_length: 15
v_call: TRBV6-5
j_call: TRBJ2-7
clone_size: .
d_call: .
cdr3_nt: TGTGCCAGCAGTTACTCGGCCGGGGGCTCCTACGAGCAGTACTTC
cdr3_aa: CASSYSAGGSYEQYF

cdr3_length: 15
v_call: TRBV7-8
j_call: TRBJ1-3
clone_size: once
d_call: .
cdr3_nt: TGTGCCAGCAGCCCGAAACAGTTCTCTGGAAACACCATATATTTT
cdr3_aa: CASSPKQFSGNTIYF

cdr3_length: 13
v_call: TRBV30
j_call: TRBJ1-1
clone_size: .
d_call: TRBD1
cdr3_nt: TGTGCCTGGGGGACAGGGAGGTACACTGAAGCTTTCTTT
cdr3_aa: CAWGTGRYTEAFF

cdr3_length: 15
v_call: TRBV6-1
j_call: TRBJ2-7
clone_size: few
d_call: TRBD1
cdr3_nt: TGTGCCAGCAGTGAATTGACAGGGGATCCCTACGAGCAGTACTTC
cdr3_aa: CASSELTGDPYEQYF

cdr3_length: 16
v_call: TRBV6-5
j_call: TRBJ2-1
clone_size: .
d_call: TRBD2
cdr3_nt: TGTGCCAGCAGTTGGGCCGGACGTAGCGGGAGAGATAAGCAGTTCTTC
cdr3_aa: CASSWAGRSGRDKQFF

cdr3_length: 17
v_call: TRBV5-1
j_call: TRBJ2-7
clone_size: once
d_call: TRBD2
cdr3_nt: TGCGCCAGCAGCTACCCTAATAGCGGGAGGGCCGTCTACGAGCAGTACTTC
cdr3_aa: CASSYPNSGRAVYEQYF

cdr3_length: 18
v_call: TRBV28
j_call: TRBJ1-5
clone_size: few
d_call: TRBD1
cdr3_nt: TGTGCCAGCAGTCAATGGGCCGGGACAGGGGATAGCAATCAGCCCCAGCATTTT
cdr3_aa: CASSQWAGTGDSNQPQHF

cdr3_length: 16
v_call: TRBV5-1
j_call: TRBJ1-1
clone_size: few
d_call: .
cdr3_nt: TGCGCCAGCAGCTTTTTCTCAGGGGACGGGAACACTGAAGCTTTCTTT
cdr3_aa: CASSFFSGDGNTEAFF

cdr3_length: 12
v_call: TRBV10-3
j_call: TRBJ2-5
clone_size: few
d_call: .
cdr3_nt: TGTGCCACGATGGCAGGGGGGGAGACCCAGTACTTC
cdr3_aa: CATMAGGETQYF

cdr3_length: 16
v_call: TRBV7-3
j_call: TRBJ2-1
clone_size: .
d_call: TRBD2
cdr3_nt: TGTGCCAGCAGCTCCAAGAGCGGGAGATCCTACAATGAGCAGTTCTTC
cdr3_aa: CASSSKSGRSYNEQFF

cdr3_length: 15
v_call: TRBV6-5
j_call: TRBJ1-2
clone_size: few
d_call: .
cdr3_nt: TGTGCCAGCAGACTCACTGGAGCGACTAACTATGGCTACACCTTC
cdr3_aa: CASRLTGATNYGYTF

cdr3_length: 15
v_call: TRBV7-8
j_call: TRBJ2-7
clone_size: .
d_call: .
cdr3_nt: TGTGCCAGCAGCTTGGATCAGGGGCGTTTCTACGAGCAGTACTTC
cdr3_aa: CASSLDQGRFYEQYF

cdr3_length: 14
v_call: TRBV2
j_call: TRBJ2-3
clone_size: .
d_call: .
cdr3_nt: TGTGCCAGCAGCCAGACTAGAAGCACAGATACGCAGTATTTT
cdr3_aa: CASSQTRSTDTQYF

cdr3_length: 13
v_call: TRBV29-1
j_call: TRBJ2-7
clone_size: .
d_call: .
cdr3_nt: TGCAGCGCCGTAACAGGGTTTTTCTACGAGCAGTACTTC
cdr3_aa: CSAVTGFFYEQYF

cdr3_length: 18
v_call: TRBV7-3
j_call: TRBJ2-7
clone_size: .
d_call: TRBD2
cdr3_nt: TGTGCCAGCAGCCTGGGACTAGCGGGAGGACTACCCCCCTACGAGCAGTACTTC
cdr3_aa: CASSLGLAGGLPPYEQYF

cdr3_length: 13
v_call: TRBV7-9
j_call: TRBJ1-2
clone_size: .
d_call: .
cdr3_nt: TGTGCCAGCAGCCCCAGGGCCGACTATGGCTACACCTTC
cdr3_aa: CASSPRADYGYTF

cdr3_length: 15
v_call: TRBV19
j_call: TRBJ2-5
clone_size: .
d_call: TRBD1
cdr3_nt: TGTGCCAGTAGTTCGGACAGGGGGCTTGGGGAGACCCAGTACTTC
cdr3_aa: CASSSDRGLGETQYF

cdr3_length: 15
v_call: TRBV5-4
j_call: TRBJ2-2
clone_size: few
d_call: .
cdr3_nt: TGTGCCAGCAGCTTGTTGAAGCAAGGGGCCGGGGAGCTGTTTTTT
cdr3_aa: CASSLLKQGAGELFF

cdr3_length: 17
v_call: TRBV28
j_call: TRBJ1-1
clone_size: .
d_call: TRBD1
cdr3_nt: TGTGCCAGCTACCCTGGAGGGACAGGAGTGCGGAACACTGAAGCTTTCTTT
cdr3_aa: CASYPGGTGVRNTEAFF

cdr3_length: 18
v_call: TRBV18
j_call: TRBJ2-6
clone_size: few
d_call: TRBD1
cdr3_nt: TGTGCCAGCTCACCGGGACAGGTCTTTATCTCTGGGGCCAACGTCCTGACTTTC
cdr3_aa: CASSPGQVFISGANVLTF

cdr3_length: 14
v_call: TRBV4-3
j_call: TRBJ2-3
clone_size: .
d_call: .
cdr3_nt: TGCGCCAGCAGCCAAGGACCGGGAACAGATACGCAGTATTTT
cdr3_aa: CASSQGPGTDTQYF

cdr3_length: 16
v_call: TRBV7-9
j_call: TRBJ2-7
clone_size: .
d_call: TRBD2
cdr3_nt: TGTGCCAGCAGCTTAGCGGGACTAGCGATAACCCACGAGCAGTACTTC
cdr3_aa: CASSLAGLAITHEQYF

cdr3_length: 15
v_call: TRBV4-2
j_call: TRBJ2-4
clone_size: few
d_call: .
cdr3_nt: TGTGCCAGCAGCCAAGCGAGCTTAGCCAAAAACATTCAGTACTTC
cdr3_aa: CASSQASLAKNIQYF

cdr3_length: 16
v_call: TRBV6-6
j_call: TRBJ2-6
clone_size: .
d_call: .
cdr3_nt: TGTGCCAGCAGTTACTCGGGGAGAGCTGGGGCCAACGTCCTGACTTTC
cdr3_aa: CASSYSGRAGANVLTF